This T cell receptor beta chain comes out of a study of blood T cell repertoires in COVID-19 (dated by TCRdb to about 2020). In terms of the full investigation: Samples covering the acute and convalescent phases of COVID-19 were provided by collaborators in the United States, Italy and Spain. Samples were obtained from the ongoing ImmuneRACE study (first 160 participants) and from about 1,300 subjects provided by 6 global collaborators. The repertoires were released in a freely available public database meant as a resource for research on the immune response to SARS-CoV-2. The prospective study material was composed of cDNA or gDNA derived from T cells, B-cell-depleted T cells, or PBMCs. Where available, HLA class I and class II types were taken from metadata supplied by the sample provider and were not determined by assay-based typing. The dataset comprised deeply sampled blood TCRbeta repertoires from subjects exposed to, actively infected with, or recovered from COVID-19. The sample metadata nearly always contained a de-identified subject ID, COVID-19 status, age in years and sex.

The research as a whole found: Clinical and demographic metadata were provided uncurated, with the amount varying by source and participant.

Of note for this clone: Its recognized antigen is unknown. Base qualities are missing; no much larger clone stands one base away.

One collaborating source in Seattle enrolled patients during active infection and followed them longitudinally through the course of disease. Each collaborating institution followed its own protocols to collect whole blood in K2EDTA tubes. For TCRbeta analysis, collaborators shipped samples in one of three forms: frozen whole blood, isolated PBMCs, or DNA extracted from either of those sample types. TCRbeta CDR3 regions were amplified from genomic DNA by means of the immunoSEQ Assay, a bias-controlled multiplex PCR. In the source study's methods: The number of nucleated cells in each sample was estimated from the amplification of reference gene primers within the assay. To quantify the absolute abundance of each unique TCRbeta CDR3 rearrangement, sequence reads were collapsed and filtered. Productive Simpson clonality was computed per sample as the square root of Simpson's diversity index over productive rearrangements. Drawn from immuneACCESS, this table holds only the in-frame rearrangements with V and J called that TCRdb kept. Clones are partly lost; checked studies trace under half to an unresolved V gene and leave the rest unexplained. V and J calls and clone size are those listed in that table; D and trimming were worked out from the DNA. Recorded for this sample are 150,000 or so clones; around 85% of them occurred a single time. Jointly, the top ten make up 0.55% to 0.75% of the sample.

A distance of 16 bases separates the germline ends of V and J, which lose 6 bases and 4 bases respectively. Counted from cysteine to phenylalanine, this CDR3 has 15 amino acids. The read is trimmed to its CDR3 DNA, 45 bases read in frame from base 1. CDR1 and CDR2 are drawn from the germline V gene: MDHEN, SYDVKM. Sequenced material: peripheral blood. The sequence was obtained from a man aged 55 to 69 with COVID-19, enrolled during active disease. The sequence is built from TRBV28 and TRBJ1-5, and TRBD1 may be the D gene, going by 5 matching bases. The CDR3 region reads CASRRGDLENQPQHF. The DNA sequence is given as TGTGCCAGCAGACGGGGGGACTTGGAGAATCAGCCCCAGCATTTT.